One and the same sample provided the 11 T cell receptor beta chains below, sequenced in a study of shared clonotypes between healthy human individuals. Only in-frame clones appear in the TCRdb table, and some are missing; sequencing was by immunoSEQ multiplex PCR. The sample includes around 450,000 clones, roughly 83% of them seen just once. Sequenced material: PBMCs. The receptors derive from a woman between 40 and 55 years old in good health. Some clones in this sample may be carry-over from other donors' samples.

Note on this clone: An end of the junction differs from the germline gene, which may be a read error. For the CDR3, the DNA is TGTGCTAGCAGCTCCTTGACTGGGAATCAGCCCCAGCATTTT. Encoded protein: CASSSLTGNQPQHF. The genes are TRBV7-7 and TRBJ1-5; no clear D. Germline V lookup: CDR1 SSHAT, CDR2 FNYEAQ (reference sequence). The CDR3 runs 14 residues.

V usage is TRBV28 and J usage is TRBJ2-1; a possible D gene is TRBD2 (5 bases). V lost 1 base and J lost 2, with 12 bases in between. CDR3 length equals 16 residues. In germline, CDR1 is MDHEN, CDR2 SYDVKM. The DNA of the CDR3 is TGTGCCAGCAGTTTATTTCGAGGGCGGACCTACAATGAGCAGTTCTTC. Translation gives CASSLFRGRTYNEQFF. Variable domain in full (rest from reference TRBV28 and TRBJ2-1): DVKVTQSSRYLVKRTGEKVFLECVQDMDHENMFWYRQDPGLGLRLIYFSYDVKMKEKGDIPEGYSVSREKKERFSLILESASTNQTSMYLCASSLFRGRTYNEQFFGPGTRLTVL.

Remarks on this clone: This same CDR3 is encoded by further DNA sequences in the sample. The chain couples TRBV5-1 to TRBJ2-7; D is uncertain. Germline V lookup: CDR1 SGHRS, CDR2 YFSETQ. The CDR3 sequence is 11 residues long. V gave up 3 bases and J gave up 2 bases, with 3 bases separating them. In nucleotides, the CDR3 is TGCGCCAGCAGCTCCGCCTACGAGCAGTACTTC. Its translation: CASSSAYEQYF.

The V gene is TRBV29-1, the J gene TRBJ2-2; D is undetermined. Trimming took off 3 bases at V and 4 bases at J, with 9 bases between the two ends. Per germline, CDR1 SQVTM and CDR2 ANQGSEA. This CDR3 has 13 residues. The CDR3, as DNA: TGCAGCGTTGACGTCGGATCCACCGGGGAGCTGTTTTTT. Its protein product is CSVDVGSTGELFF.

The rearrangement links TRBV6-6 to TRBJ1-2, with D unresolved. CDR1 is MNHNY, CDR2 SVGAGI, per germline (reference sequence). Deletions cut 5 bases from V and 4 bases from J, with 14 bases between. The CDR3 length is 14 residues. Written as DNA, the CDR3 is TGTGCCAGCAGTGTGGCTATGAGATCCTATGGCTACACCTTC. Translated: CASSVAMRSYGYTF.

The chain recombines TRBV5-6 with TRBJ1-1; TRBD1 might be the D (6 bases). The CDR3 has 16 residues. The V gene's germline CDR1 is SGHDT and CDR2 YYEEEE. The ends were cut back, 1 base at V and 9 bases at J, with 22 bases in the middle. CDR3 bases: TGTGCCAGCAGCTTGAACAGGGCCCGGGTAGGTGAAAAAGCTTTCTTT. As protein: CASSLNRARVGEKAFF.

A single count supports this clone. The chain uses TRBV7-3 and TRBJ2-3, with 10 bases lining up with TRBD2. With 4 bases clipped from V and 6 bases from J, the junction kept 22 bases outside the gene matches. The germline CDR1 and CDR2 sequences are SGHTA and FQGTGA. CDR3 length: 20 residues. CDR3 sequence reads: CASSYGLAETPARRGDTQYF. The CDR3 DNA is TGTGCCAGCAGCTACGGACTAGCGGAAACTCCGGCCAGAAGGGGGGATACGCAGTATTTT.

This chain connects TRBV30 to TRBJ2-1; 7 bases agree with TRBD2. Germline V gene data show CDR1 as GTSNPN and CDR2 as SVGIG (reference sequence). V lost 4 bases to trimming and J lost 6 bases; unmatched junction nucleotides: 6. The CDR3 is 13 residues long. The CDR3 here is CAWTEASGNEQFF. CDR3 DNA sequence: TGTGCCTGGACTGAGGCTAGCGGCAATGAGCAGTTCTTC.

This clone turned up a few times. The V and J genes are TRBV30 and TRBJ2-3; 9 bases match TRBD1. This CDR3 region has 15 residues. J lost 5 bases, V lost 4 bases, and 10 bases had no gene match. Germline CDR1 is GTSNPN and CDR2 is SVGIG (reference sequence). The CDR3 bases are TGTGCCTGGAACCTACAGGGGGCGTCGGAAGATACGCAGTATTTT. Amino acids: CAWNLQGASEDTQYF.

The chain couples TRBV25-1 to TRBJ2-3, with 11 bases matching TRBD2. V gave up 3 bases and J gave up 5 bases; unmatched junction bases: 13. The germline V gene encodes CDR1 MGHDK and CDR2 SYGVNS. The CDR3 runs 18 residues. CDR3 nucleotide sequence: TGTGCCAGCAGTGACCCGGCGGCGCGGCTAGCGGGAGGAGATACGCAGTATTTT. Translation: CASSDPAARLAGGDTQYF.

CDR3 amino acids: CASSAPTGIQETQYF. In DNA form, the CDR3 reads TGTGCCAGCAGCGCCCCGACAGGGATTCAAGAGACCCAGTACTTC. The gene calls are TRBV11-2 and TRBJ2-5, with 7 bases fitting TRBD1. The CDR3 is made up of 15 amino acids. Per germline, CDR1 SGHAT and CDR2 FQNNGV. With V trimmed by 5 bases and J by 2 bases, 8 bases remained unmatched. Filled out from reference TRBV11-2 and TRBJ2-5, the complete variable domain reads EAGVAQSPRYKIIEKRQSVAFWCNPISGHATLYWYQQILGQGPKLLIQFQNNGVVDDSQLPKDRFSAERLKGVDSTLKIQPAKLEDSAVYLCASSAPTGIQETQYFGPGTRLLVL.